A selection of T cell receptor beta chains follows, all from one sample in a study of blood T cell repertoires in COVID-19. TCRdb keeps only in-frame clones here, not all; method: immunoSEQ multiplex PCR. The sample records some 66,000 clones, 70% to 85% being singletons. The sequenced material came from peripheral blood. The source of these receptors is a man aged 55 to 70 with acute or convalescent COVID-19. Each CDR3 is given with its conserved first and last residue. D genes are given only for firm matches. Clone size is not always given. Where it is, it says once, few, many or a class for expanded clones.

clone_size	j_call	d_call	v_call	cdr3_nt	cdr3_aa
NA	TRBJ1-6	NA	TRBV7-6	TGTGCCAGCAGCTTAGAAAATCCAGGGCCCTATAATTCACCCCTCCACTTT	CASSLENPGPYNSPLHF
NA	TRBJ2-3	TRBD2	TRBV24-1	TGTGCCACCGGAGCGGGGGGGACAGATACGCAGTATTTT	CATGAGGTDTQYF
NA	TRBJ2-1	TRBD2	TRBV9	TGTGCCAGCAGCCTGACTAGCGGGGGGGCCGGTGAGCAGTTCTTC	CASSLTSGGAGEQFF
NA	TRBJ2-1	TRBD1	TRBV30	TGTGCCTGGTCCAATAGGGACAGGGGACCCTACAATGAGCAGTTCTTC	CAWSNRDRGPYNEQFF
few	TRBJ2-2	TRBD1	TRBV9	TGTGCCAGCGACAGGGGGGGAACCGGGGAGCTGTTTTTT	CASDRGGTGELFF
few	TRBJ1-2	TRBD1	TRBV9	TGTGCCAGCAGTCGTACAGGGGACTATGGCTACACCTTC	CASSRTGDYGYTF
once	TRBJ2-1	NA	TRBV7-2	TGTGCCAGCAGCTTAGAGGACTCACCAGGGGTCGATGAGCAGTTCTTC	CASSLEDSPGVDEQFF
NA	TRBJ2-5	NA	TRBV19	TGTGCCAGTACCCCTAGGGAGACCCAGTACTTC	CASTPRETQYF
NA	TRBJ1-3	NA	TRBV6-5	TGTGCCAGCAGGGGGCGGGGAAGCTCTGGAAACACCATATATTTT	CASRGRGSSGNTIYF
NA	TRBJ2-1	TRBD1	TRBV24-1	TGTGCCACCAGTGATTCCGGGACAGGATCCTACAATGAGCAGTTCTTC	CATSDSGTGSYNEQFF
NA	TRBJ2-5	TRBD2	TRBV29-1	TGCAGCGCCGGCGGGGGGCTCAGAGAGACCCAGTACTTC	CSAGGGLRETQYF
medium-sized	TRBJ2-3	TRBD1	TRBV6-5	TGTGCCAGCAGTCCAGGGGGTTTTACAGATACGCAGTATTTT	CASSPGGFTDTQYF
NA	TRBJ1-5	TRBD1	TRBV19	TGTGCCAGTAGTATAAGGGGGCACCAGCCCCAGCATTTT	CASSIRGHQPQHF
NA	TRBJ1-2	NA	TRBV4-3	TGCGCCAGCAGCCAAGAAGCCCAGGGGCGGGATGGCTACACCTTC	CASSQEAQGRDGYTF
NA	TRBJ1-6	NA	TRBV5-1	TGCGCCAGCAGCGGACACCAATCCGGAGGGAATTCACCCCTCCACTTT	CASSGHQSGGNSPLHF
NA	TRBJ2-5	NA	TRBV7-2	TGTGCCAGCAGCTTTGAGTCGGGATTCCAAGAGACCCAGTACTTC	CASSFESGFQETQYF
NA	TRBJ1-4	TRBD1	TRBV7-6	TGTGCCAGCAGCCCCCTAATGGGGACAGACCTTGAAAAACTGTTTTTT	CASSPLMGTDLEKLFF
NA	TRBJ1-2	TRBD1	TRBV19	TGTGCCAGTAGTGGGACAGCTAACTATGGCTACACCTTC	CASSGTANYGYTF
NA	TRBJ1-5	TRBD1	TRBV19	TGTGCCAGTAGGCTCCGGCATACAGGGGTAAGGGACAATCAGCCCCAGCATTTT	CASRLRHTGVRDNQPQHF
NA	TRBJ1-3	NA	TRBV24-1	TGTGCCACCTGCCTGAATAACAGGGAGCGGACGCCTGGAAACACCATATATTTT	CATCLNNRERTPGNTIYF
NA	TRBJ2-3	TRBD1	TRBV2	TGTGCCAGCAGTGAATGGGACAGGCCCTACACAGATACGCAGTATTTT	CASSEWDRPYTDTQYF
NA	TRBJ1-1	NA	TRBV10-2	TGCGCCAGCAGTGTGGTCAGATCAAACACTGAAGCTTTCTTT	CASSVVRSNTEAFF
NA	TRBJ1-4	NA	TRBV29-1	TGCAGCGTTGAATTAGATGAAAAACTGTTTTTT	CSVELDEKLFF
few	TRBJ2-6	NA	TRBV30	TGTGCCGCCCAGGGGTCTCGTTCTGGGGCCAACGTCCTGACTTTC	CAAQGSRSGANVLTF
NA	TRBJ2-7	NA	TRBV5-1	TGCGCCAGCAGCCCTTCTCCCACCGACTTCTACGAGCAGTACTTC	CASSPSPTDFYEQYF
NA	TRBJ2-7	TRBD1	TRBV3-1/TRBV3-2	TGTGCCAGCAGGCTAACGTCAGGGGGCAACGAGCAGTACTTC	CASRLTSGGNEQYF
once	TRBJ1-2	NA	TRBV7-9	TGTGCCAGCAGCTTAGGGGAGTTGAATGGCTACACCTTC	CASSLGELNGYTF
NA	TRBJ1-5	NA	TRBV19	TGTGCCAGTAGTATGGGGCAGGTGCCCAATCAGCCCCAGCATTTT	CASSMGQVPNQPQHF